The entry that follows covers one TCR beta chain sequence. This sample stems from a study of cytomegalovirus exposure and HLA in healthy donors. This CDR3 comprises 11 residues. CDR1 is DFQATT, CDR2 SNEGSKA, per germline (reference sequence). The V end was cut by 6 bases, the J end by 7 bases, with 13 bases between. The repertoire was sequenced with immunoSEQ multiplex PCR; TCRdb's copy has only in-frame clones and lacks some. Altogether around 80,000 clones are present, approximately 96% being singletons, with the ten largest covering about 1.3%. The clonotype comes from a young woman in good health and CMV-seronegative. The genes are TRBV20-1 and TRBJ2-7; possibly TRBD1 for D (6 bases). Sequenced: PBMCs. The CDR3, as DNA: TGCAGTGCAACAACAGGGTATGAGCAGTACTTC. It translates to CSATTGYEQYF.